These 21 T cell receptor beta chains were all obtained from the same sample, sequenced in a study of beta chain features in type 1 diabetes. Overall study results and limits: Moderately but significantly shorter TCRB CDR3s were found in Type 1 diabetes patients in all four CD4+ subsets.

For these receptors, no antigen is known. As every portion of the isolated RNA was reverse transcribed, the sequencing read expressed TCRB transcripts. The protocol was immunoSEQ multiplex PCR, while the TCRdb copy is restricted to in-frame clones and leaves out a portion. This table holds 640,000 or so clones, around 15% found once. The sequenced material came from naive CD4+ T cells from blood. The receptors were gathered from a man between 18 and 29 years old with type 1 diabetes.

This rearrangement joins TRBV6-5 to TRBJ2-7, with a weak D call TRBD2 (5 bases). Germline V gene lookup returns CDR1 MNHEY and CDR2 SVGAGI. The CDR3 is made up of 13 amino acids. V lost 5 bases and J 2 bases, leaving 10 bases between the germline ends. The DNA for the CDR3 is TGTGCCAGCAGTAGCGGCCGCGCCTACGAGCAGTACTTC. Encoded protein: CASSSGRAYEQYF.

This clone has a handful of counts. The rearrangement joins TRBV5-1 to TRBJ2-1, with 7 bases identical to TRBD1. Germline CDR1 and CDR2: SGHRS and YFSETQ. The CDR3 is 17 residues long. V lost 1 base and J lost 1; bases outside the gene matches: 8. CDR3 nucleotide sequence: TGCGCCAGCAGCTTGCCCCGGGACAGAAGATCCTACAATGAGCAGTTCTTC. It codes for CASSLPRDRRSYNEQFF.

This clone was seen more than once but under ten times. CDR3 sequence: CAWSRGTGDSPLHF. CDR3 nucleotide sequence: TGTGCCTGGAGTAGGGGGACAGGGGATTCACCCCTCCACTTT. The rearrangement uses TRBV30 and TRBJ1-6; TRBD1 agrees at 10 bases. The CDR3 loop spans 14 amino acids. Germline loops: CDR1 GTSNPN, CDR2 SVGIG (reference sequence). V dropped 2 bases and J dropped 8; count of bases not matched to a gene: 3.

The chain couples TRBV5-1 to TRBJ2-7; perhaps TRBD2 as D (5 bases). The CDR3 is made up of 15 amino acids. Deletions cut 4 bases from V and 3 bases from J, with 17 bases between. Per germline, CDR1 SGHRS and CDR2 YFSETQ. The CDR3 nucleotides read TGCGCCAGCAGCCAGCAGGTAGGGAGTGTCTACGAGCAGTACTTC. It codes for CASSQQVGSVYEQYF. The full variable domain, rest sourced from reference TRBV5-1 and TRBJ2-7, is KAGVTQTPRYLIKTRGQQVTLSCSPISGHRSVSWYQQTPGQGLQFLFEYFSETQRNKGNFPGRFSGRQFSNSRSEMNVSTLELGDSALYLCASSQQVGSVYEQYFGPGTRLTVT.

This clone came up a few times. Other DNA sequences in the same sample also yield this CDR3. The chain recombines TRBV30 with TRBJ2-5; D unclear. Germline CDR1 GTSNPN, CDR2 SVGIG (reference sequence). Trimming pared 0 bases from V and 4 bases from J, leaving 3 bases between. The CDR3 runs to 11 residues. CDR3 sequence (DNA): TGTGCCTGGAGTGTACGAGAGACCCAGTACTTC. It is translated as CAWSVRETQYF. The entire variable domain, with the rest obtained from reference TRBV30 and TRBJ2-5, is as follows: SQTIHQWPATLVQPVGSPLSLECTVEGTSNPNLYWYRQAAGRGLQLLFYSVGIGQISSEVPQNLSASRPQDRQFILSSKKLLLSDSGFYLCAWSVRETQYFGPGTRLLVL.

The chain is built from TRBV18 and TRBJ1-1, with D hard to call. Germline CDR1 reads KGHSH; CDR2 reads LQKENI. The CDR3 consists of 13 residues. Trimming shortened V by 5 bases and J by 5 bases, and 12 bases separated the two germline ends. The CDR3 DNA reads TGTGCCAGCTCAGAAACGGTGGAAACTGAAGCTTTCTTT. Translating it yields CASSETVETEAFF.

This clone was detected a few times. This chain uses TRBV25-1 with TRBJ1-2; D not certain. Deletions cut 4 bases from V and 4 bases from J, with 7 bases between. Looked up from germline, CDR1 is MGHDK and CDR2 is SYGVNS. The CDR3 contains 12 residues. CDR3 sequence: CASSANLYGYTF. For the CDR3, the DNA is TGTGCCAGCAGTGCGAATCTCTATGGCTACACCTTC.

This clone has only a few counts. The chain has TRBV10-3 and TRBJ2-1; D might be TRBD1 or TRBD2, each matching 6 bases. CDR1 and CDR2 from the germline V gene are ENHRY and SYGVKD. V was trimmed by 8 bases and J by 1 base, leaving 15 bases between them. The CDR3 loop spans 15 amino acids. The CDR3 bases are TGTGCCATCCGGCAAGGGGGGCAGTCCTACAATGAGCAGTTCTTC. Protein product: CAIRQGGQSYNEQFF.

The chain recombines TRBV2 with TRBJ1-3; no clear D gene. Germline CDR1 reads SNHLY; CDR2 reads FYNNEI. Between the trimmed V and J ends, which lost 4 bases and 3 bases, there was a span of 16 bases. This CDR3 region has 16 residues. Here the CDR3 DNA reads TGTGCCAGCAGTGGACGAGAATTGGCATTTGGAAACACCATATATTTT. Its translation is CASSGRELAFGNTIYF.

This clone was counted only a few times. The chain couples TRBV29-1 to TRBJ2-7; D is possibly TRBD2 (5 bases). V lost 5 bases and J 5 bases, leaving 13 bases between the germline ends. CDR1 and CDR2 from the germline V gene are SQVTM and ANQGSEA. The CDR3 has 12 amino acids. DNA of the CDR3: TGCAGCGTTCTGGACCCGGGGAACGAGCAGTACTTC. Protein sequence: CSVLDPGNEQYF.

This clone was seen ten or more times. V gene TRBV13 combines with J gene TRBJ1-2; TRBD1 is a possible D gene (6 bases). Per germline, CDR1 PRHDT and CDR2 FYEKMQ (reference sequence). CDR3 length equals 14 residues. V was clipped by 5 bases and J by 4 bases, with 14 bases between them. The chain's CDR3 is CASSPQQGTYGYTF. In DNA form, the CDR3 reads TGTGCCAGCAGCCCCCAACAGGGAACCTATGGCTACACCTTC.

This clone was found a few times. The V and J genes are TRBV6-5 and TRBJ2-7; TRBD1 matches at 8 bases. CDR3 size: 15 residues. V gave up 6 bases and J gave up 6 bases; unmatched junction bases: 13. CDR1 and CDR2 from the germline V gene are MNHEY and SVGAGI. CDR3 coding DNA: TGTGCCAGCAGCTCACAGGGGGTCCAGGTCGGCGAGCAGTACTTC. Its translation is CASSSQGVQVGEQYF.

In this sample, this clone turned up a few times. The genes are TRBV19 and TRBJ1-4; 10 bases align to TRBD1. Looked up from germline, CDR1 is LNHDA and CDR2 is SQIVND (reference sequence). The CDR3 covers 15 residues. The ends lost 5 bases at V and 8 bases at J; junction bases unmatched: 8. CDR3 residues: CASSFGTGEAEKLFF. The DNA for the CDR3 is TGTGCCAGTAGTTTCGGGACAGGGGAAGCAGAAAAACTGTTTTTT. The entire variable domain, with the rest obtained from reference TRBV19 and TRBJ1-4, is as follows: DGGITQSPKYLFRKEGQNVTLSCEQNLNHDAMYWYRQDPGQGLRLIYYSQIVNDFQKGDIAEGYSVSREKKESFPLTVTSAQKNPTAFYLCASSFGTGEAEKLFFGSGTQLSVL.

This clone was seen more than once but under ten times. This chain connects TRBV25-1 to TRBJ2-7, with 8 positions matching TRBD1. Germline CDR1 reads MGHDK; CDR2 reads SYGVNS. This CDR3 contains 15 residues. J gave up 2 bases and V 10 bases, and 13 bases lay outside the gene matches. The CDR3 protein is CATMGFGQGAYEQYF. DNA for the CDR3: TGTGCCACCATGGGTTTCGGACAGGGAGCCTACGAGCAGTACTTC.

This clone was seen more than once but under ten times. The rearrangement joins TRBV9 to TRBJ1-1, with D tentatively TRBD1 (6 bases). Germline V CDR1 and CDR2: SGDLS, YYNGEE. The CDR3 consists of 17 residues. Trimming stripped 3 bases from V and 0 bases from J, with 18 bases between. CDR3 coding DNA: TGTGCCAGCAGCGCATCTCGTCCCGGGACATTGAACACTGAAGCTTTCTTT. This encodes CASSASRPGTLNTEAFF.

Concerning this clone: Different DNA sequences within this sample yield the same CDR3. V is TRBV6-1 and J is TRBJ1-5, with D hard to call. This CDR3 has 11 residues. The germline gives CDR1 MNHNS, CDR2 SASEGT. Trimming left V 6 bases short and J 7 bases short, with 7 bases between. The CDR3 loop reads CASRVNQPQHF. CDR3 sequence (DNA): TGTGCCAGCAGAGTAAACCAGCCCCAGCATTTT.

The CDR3 DNA reads TGTGCCAGCAGCCAAGTGGGGGCCGACCTTGGCTACACCTTC. As protein: CASSQVGADLGYTF. The chain employs TRBV4-2 and TRBJ1-2; perhaps TRBD1 as D (6 bases). Trimming cost V 1 base and J 7 bases, with 13 bases left between them. The V gene's germline CDR1 is LGHNA and CDR2 YNFKEQ. CDR3 size: 14 residues.

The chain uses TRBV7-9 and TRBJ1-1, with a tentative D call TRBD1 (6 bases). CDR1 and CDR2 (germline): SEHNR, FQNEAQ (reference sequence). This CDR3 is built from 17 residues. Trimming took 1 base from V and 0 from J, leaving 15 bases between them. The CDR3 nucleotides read TGTGCCAGCAGCTTAGGACCGGGGGCAGGAATGAACACTGAAGCTTTCTTT. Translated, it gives CASSLGPGAGMNTEAFF.

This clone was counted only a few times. CDR3 amino acids: CASSLLAGGSTDTQYF. The CDR3 bases are TGTGCCAGCAGTTTACTAGCGGGGGGGAGCACAGATACGCAGTATTTT. The rearrangement joins TRBV6-5 to TRBJ2-3; 13 nucleotides align to TRBD2. V was clipped by 4 bases and J by 0 bases; unmatched bases: 1. Germline-derived CDR1 and CDR2 are MNHEY and SVGAGI. The CDR3 totals 16 residues.

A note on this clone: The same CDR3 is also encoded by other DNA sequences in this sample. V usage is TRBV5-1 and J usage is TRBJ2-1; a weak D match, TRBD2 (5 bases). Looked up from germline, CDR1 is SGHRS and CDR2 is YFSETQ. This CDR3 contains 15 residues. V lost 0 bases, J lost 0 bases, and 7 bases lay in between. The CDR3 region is CASSLGGSSYNEQFF. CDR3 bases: TGCGCCAGCAGCTTGGGTGGGAGCTCCTACAATGAGCAGTTCTTC. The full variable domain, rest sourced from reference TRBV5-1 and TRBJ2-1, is KAGVTQTPRYLIKTRGQQVTLSCSPISGHRSVSWYQQTPGQGLQFLFEYFSETQRNKGNFPGRFSGRQFSNSRSEMNVSTLELGDSALYLCASSLGGSSYNEQFFGPGTRLTVL.

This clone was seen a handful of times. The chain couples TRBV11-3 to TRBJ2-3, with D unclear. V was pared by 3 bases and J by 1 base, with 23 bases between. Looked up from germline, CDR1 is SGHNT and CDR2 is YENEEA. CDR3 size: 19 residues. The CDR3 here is CASSFGRVWGTDRTDTQYF. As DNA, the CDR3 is TGTGCCAGCAGCTTCGGTCGGGTGTGGGGAACCGACCGCACAGATACGCAGTATTTT.